The 23 T cell receptor beta chains below come from one sample, sequenced in a study of cytomegalovirus exposure and HLA in healthy donors. Primers included in the PCR were 60 Vbeta and 13 Jbeta primers. Some clones are missing from TCRdb's copy, which holds only in-frame ones; the method was immunoSEQ multiplex PCR. The repertoire includes approximately 150,000 clones, more than 65% of them detected once, and approximately 5.5% sits in the top ten. Material for sequencing was PBMCs. The receptors derive from a man between 25 and 39 years old in good health and CMV-seropositive.

The chain couples TRBV30 to TRBJ2-5; 9 positions agree with TRBD2. Germline V gene data show CDR1 as GTSNPN and CDR2 as SVGIG (reference sequence). The V segment lost 1 base and the J segment 5 bases; nucleotides outside the gene matches: 11. CDR3 length: 16 amino acids. CDR3 sequence: CAWSGGSKGLAETQYF. In DNA, the CDR3 is TGTGCCTGGAGTGGCGGGTCTAAAGGACTAGCGGAGACCCAGTACTTC.

About this clone itself: Additional DNA sequences in this sample encode the identical CDR3. This rearrangement joins TRBV21-1 to TRBJ2-6; TRBD1 is taken as the D call from the table, unchecked against the DNA. TRBV21-1 has pseudogene status. The CDR3 spans 15 residues. The CDR3 DNA is TGTGCCAGACCCGAGCAGGGGCCTGGAGCCAACGTCCTGACTTTC. Amino acids: CARPEQGPGANVLTF.

V gene TRBV28 combines with J gene TRBJ1-2, with a possible D match to TRBD1 (6 bases). The CDR3 is made up of 15 amino acids. Per germline, CDR1 MDHEN and CDR2 SYDVKM. The V end lost 7 bases, the J end lost 4 bases, and 19 bases lay between the germline ends. The CDR3 loop is CASTSGGGAAYGYTF. As DNA, the CDR3 is TGTGCCAGCACCTCCGGAGGGGGGGCGGCCTATGGCTACACCTTC.

This clone has a handful of counts. The V call is TRBV7-8, the J call TRBJ2-3, with a weak D call TRBD1 (5 bases). This CDR3 is 16 amino acids long. Trimming left V 5 bases short and J 2 bases short, with 17 bases between. CDR1 SGHVS and CDR2 FQNEAQ come from the germline V gene. DNA for the CDR3: TGTGCCAGCAGCCAGGGCAGCCGGTATATCACAGATACGCAGTATTTT. Its translation: CASSQGSRYITDTQYF.

This CDR3 is CASSARGQGGYGYTF. The CDR3 DNA sequence: TGTGCCAGCAGTGCCAGGGGACAGGGAGGCTATGGCTACACCTTC. The chain combines TRBV6-1 with TRBJ1-2; 9 bases agree with TRBD1. The V and J ends lost 4 bases and 4 bases, in that order; junction bases with no gene match: 7. Germline CDR1 MNHNS, CDR2 SASEGT. This CDR3 spans 15 amino acids.

The V call is TRBV9, the J call TRBJ2-2; tentatively, D is TRBD2 (6 bases). The CDR3 extends over 13 amino acids. Trimming left V 4 bases short and J 6 bases short, with 10 bases between. Germline V gene data show CDR1 as SGDLS and CDR2 as YYNGEE. The DNA for the CDR3 is TGTGCCAGCAGCTCGCCGGGAGCCGGGGAGCTGTTTTTT. Protein product: CASSSPGAGELFF. Drawing the rest from reference TRBV9 and TRBJ2-2, the complete variable domain is DSGVTQTPKHLITATGQRVTLRCSPRSGDLSVYWYQQSLDQGLQFLIQYYNGEERAKGNILERFSAQQFPDLHSELNLSSLELGDSALYFCASSSPGAGELFFGEGSRLTVL.

The rearrangement joins TRBV6-1 to TRBJ1-1, with 7 nucleotides matching TRBD1. V shed 6 bases and J 2 bases; nucleotides not matched to a gene: 3. This CDR3 region has 13 residues. Germline V gene sequence: CDR1 MNHNS, CDR2 SASEGT. The CDR3 DNA reads TGTGCCAGCAGGGGGACAGCCAACACTGAAGCTTTCTTT. It specifies CASRGTANTEAFF.

Turning to this clone: One end of the junction does not line up with germline, which may come from a read error. V and J are TRBV7-9 and TRBJ2-2, with a possible D match to TRBD2 (5 bases). The germline V gene has CDR1 SEHNR and CDR2 FQNEAQ (reference sequence). CDR3 length: 17 residues. Written as DNA, the CDR3 is TGTTCCAGCAGCCTTCGGAGTAGCGCCCAGAACACCGGGGAGCTGTTTTTT. Translated: CSSSLRSSAQNTGELFF.

The chain has TRBV18 and TRBJ1-1; TRBD1 is a possible D gene (5 bases). The CDR3 has 14 amino acids. The ends were cut back, 4 bases at V and 1 base at J, with 10 bases in the middle. Germline CDR1 reads KGHSH; CDR2 reads LQKENI. The CDR3 nucleotides are TGTGCCAGCTCACTATATCAGGGGAACACTGAAGCTTTCTTT. Translation gives CASSLYQGNTEAFF.

The rearrangement uses TRBV27 and TRBJ2-7; 12 positions agree with TRBD2. The V gene's germline CDR1 is MNHEY and CDR2 SMNVEV (reference sequence). This CDR3 region has 15 residues. The V segment lost 5 bases and the J segment 5 bases; nucleotides outside the gene matches: 7. CDR3 region: CASSIRTSGMDEQYF. For the CDR3, the DNA is TGTGCCAGCAGTATTCGGACTAGCGGGATGGACGAGCAGTACTTC.

This clone has a single count. The chain joins TRBV5-1 to TRBJ2-7, with D unresolved. The V and J ends lost 5 bases and 2 bases respectively, with 14 bases between them. CDR1 is SGHRS, CDR2 YFSETQ, per germline. This CDR3 comprises 14 residues. DNA for the CDR3: TGCGCCAGCAGTCTGTCCCATCCAGCCTACGAGCAGTACTTC. This encodes CASSLSHPAYEQYF.

This sequence joins TRBV30 and TRBJ2-1; the match to TRBD2 covers 9 bases. This CDR3 comprises 16 residues. The V gene's germline CDR1 is GTSNPN and CDR2 SVGIG (reference sequence). Trimming removed 2 bases from V and 2 bases from J; junction bases left unmatched: 7. The CDR3 protein is CAWSPWSGRTYNEQFF. CDR3 DNA sequence: TGTGCCTGGAGTCCTTGGAGCGGGAGGACCTACAATGAGCAGTTCTTC.

V and J are TRBV7-9 and TRBJ2-3; 8 bases fit TRBD2. J was trimmed by 1 base and V by 7 bases; bases with no gene match: 16. Germline V lookup: CDR1 SEHNR, CDR2 FQNEAQ (reference sequence). CDR3 length equals 18 residues. CDR3 DNA: TGTGCCAGCACCAGACGCCGGGAGGGCCGGTCGGGCACAGATACGCAGTATTTT. It codes for CASTRRREGRSGTDTQYF.

V and J are TRBV14 and TRBJ2-5, with 7 bases lining up with TRBD2. Trimming cost V 1 base and J 1 base; bases outside gene matches: 9. The CDR3 runs to 17 residues. Germline V gene data show CDR1 as SGHDN and CDR2 as FVKESK. The CDR3, as DNA: TGTGCCAGCAGCCAAGTTAGCGGGTTGATGAGCCAAGAGACCCAGTACTTC. Protein sequence: CASSQVSGLMSQETQYF.

V gene TRBV7-6 combines with J gene TRBJ2-2; D is perhaps TRBD2 (6 bases). Trimming removed 5 bases from V and 8 bases from J, with 18 bases in between. The V gene's germline CDR1 is SGHVS and CDR2 FNYEAQ. CDR3 length: 15 amino acids. CDR3 coding DNA: TGTGCCAGCAGCCCCCTCCTGACTAGTATGGGGGAGCTGTTTTTT. It encodes CASSPLLTSMGELFF.

The chain recombines TRBV30 with TRBJ2-2; 11 bases line up with TRBD2. V shed 7 bases and J 8 bases; nucleotides not matched to a gene: 9. The CDR3 has 14 residues. CDR1 and CDR2 from the germline V gene are GTSNPN and SVGIG (reference sequence). The CDR3 DNA is TGTGCCTTCCCCACTAGCGGGGGTTATGGGGAGCTGTTTTTT. It encodes CAFPTSGGYGELFF.

This clone was recorded only once. This sequence joins TRBV9 and TRBJ2-7; possible D gene TRBD2, 6 bases. The V gene lost 3 bases and the J gene lost 4 bases, with 14 bases spanning the gap. Per germline, CDR1 SGDLS and CDR2 YYNGEE. This CDR3 contains 14 residues. In DNA, the CDR3 is TGTGCCAGCAGCGCGGGACTGAGTGGTTACGAGCAGTACTTC. Translating it yields CASSAGLSGYEQYF.

The chain carries TRBV7-9 and TRBJ2-1, with 10 bases lining up with TRBD1. This CDR3 region has 16 residues. The germline gives CDR1 SEHNR, CDR2 FQNEAQ (reference sequence). With 5 bases clipped from V and 4 bases from J, the junction kept 8 bases outside the gene matches. The CDR3 nucleotides read TGTGCCAGCAGCCATACGACGGGACAGGGGTACAATGAGCAGTTCTTC. Translation gives CASSHTTGQGYNEQFF.

This clone was seen only a few times. The chain combines TRBV10-2 with TRBJ2-1, with a tentative D call TRBD1 (5 bases). This CDR3 comprises 13 residues. Trimming cost V 9 bases and J 7 bases, with 16 bases left between them. From germline, CDR1 is WSHSY and CDR2 SAAADI. The CDR3 DNA sequence: TGCGCCAGTAGGAGCAGGGCGAGTAATGAGCAGTTCTTC. Encoded protein: CASRSRASNEQFF.

CDR3 sequence reads: CASTQRASGADTQYF. For the CDR3, the DNA is TGTGCCAGTACCCAGCGGGCTAGCGGGGCCGATACGCAGTATTTT. The chain recombines TRBV19 with TRBJ2-3; TRBD2 aligns across 9 bases. The junction had 11 bases not matched to a gene; V was cut back by 7 bases and J by 6 bases. Germline V gene data show CDR1 as LNHDA and CDR2 as SQIVND (reference sequence). The CDR3 spans 15 residues.

The chain uses TRBV18 and TRBJ1-4; no clear D. Deletions cut 3 bases from V and 0 bases from J, with 8 bases between. Looked up from germline, CDR1 is KGHSH and CDR2 is LQKENI. The CDR3 contains 15 residues. CDR3 sequence: CASSPVGATNEKLFF. In DNA form, the CDR3 reads TGTGCCAGCTCACCGGTCGGAGCAACTAATGAAAAACTGTTTTTT.

V usage is TRBV6-5 and J usage is TRBJ2-7; 11 bases are a match to TRBD1. The germline V gene has CDR1 MNHEY and CDR2 SVGAGI. Trimming removed 7 bases from V and 6 bases from J; junction bases left unmatched: 5. The CDR3 covers 13 residues. CDR3: CASTRTGGVEQYF. In nucleotides, the CDR3 is TGTGCCAGCACCCGGACAGGGGGCGTCGAGCAGTACTTC.

This clone was recorded a few times. The rearrangement links TRBV10-1 to TRBJ2-7, with a tentative D call TRBD2 (6 bases). Germline CDR1 and CDR2: WNHNN and SYGVQD (reference sequence). V was cut by 3 bases and J by 6 bases, with 12 bases left in between. The CDR3 sequence is 13 residues long. CDR3 DNA: TGCGCCAGCAGTGAACCCGGGGGAGTCGAGCAGTACTTC. Translated: CASSEPGGVEQYF.